A single sample is the source of the 12 T cell receptor beta chains below, sequenced in a study of cytomegalovirus exposure and HLA in healthy donors. A multiplex PCR was run with 60 Vbeta primers and 13 Jbeta primers. Some clones are missing from TCRdb's copy, which holds only in-frame ones; the method was immunoSEQ multiplex PCR. Of about 200,000 clones in the sample, roughly 74% are singletons; the top ten hold around 1.9%. Source material: PBMCs. Receptors originate from a woman in her twenties or thirties in good health and CMV-seronegative.

This clone came up once. The CDR3 ends on some other residue instead of the conserved phenylalanine or tryptophan, so this is likely a read error. The DNA is omitted, as the CDR3 cannot be located on it reliably, and the CDR3 follows TCRdb's listing. The chain is built from TRBV27 and TRBJ2-3; TRBD1, the D gene given by the table, was not confirmed from the DNA. Counting both end residues, the CDR3 totals 12 amino acids. The germline gives CDR1 MNHEY, CDR2 SMNVEV (reference sequence). The CDR3 is CASSLGAGDPNG.

The chain employs TRBV5-4 and TRBJ2-2; TRBD2 is a possible D gene (6 bases). From germline, CDR1 is SGHNT and CDR2 YYREEE (reference sequence). Trimming stripped 3 bases from V and 4 bases from J, with 16 bases between. The CDR3 spans 16 residues. The CDR3 nucleotides are TGTGCCAGCAGCTATTCAGCAGGGAGGCTCACCGGGGAGCTGTTTTTT. This translates into CASSYSAGRLTGELFF. The full variable domain, rest sourced from reference TRBV5-4 and TRBJ2-2, is ETGVTQSPTHLIKTRGQQVTLRCSSQSGHNTVSWYQQALGQGPQFIFQYYREEENGRGNFPPRFSGLQFPNYSSELNVNALELDDSALYLCASSYSAGRLTGELFFGEGSRLTVL.

The chain links TRBV5-1 to TRBJ1-4, with 7 bases identical to TRBD1. Germline V CDR1 and CDR2: SGHRS, YFSETQ. The ends lost 5 bases at V and 8 bases at J; junction bases unmatched: 6. This CDR3 is 13 amino acids long. The CDR3 region is CASRPGQTEKLFF. In DNA, the CDR3 is TGCGCCAGCAGACCGGGACAGACGGAAAAACTGTTTTTT.

The chain links TRBV18 to TRBJ1-2; the match to TRBD1 covers 7 bases. With 0 bases clipped from V and 4 bases from J, the junction kept 8 bases outside the gene matches. Germline CDR1 reads KGHSH; CDR2 reads LQKENI. The CDR3 is 16 amino acids. The CDR3: CASSPPGDSTLYGYTF. CDR3 sequence (DNA): TGTGCCAGCTCACCACCGGGGGACAGCACTCTCTATGGCTACACCTTC.

The J gene is TRBJ1-4, the V gene TRBV30, with D perhaps TRBD1 (5 bases). Germline V lookup: CDR1 GTSNPN, CDR2 SVGIG (reference sequence). V shed 1 base and J shed 7 bases, with 16 bases lying between them. CDR3 size: 15 residues. CDR3 sequence reads: CAWSAGGLGGEKLFF. The CDR3 region has the DNA TGTGCCTGGAGTGCCGGGGGGTTAGGAGGTGAAAAACTGTTTTTT.

This clone was counted between two and nine times. The CDR3 coding sequence is TGTGCCAGCAGCCTCGGACTAGCGGCCCTCGATGAGCAGTTCTTC. It codes for CASSLGLAALDEQFF. The V and J genes are TRBV7-9 and TRBJ2-1; 10 positions match TRBD2. V shed 5 bases, J shed 8 bases, and the junction held 9 bases outside the gene matches. Germline-derived CDR1 and CDR2 are SEHNR and FQNEAQ (reference sequence). The CDR3 spans 15 residues.

The chain couples TRBV7-9 to TRBJ1-4; D ambiguous. The germline CDR1 and CDR2 sequences are SEHNR and FQNEAQ (reference sequence). Deletions cut 5 bases from V and 7 bases from J, with 8 bases between. The CDR3 consists of 12 residues. The CDR3 bases are TGTGCCAGCAGCCCCGGTGGTGAAAAACTGTTTTTT. Protein: CASSPGGEKLFF.

This chain connects TRBV13 to TRBJ2-7, with 7 positions matching TRBD2. The CDR3 runs to 14 residues. Germline V gene lookup returns CDR1 PRHDT and CDR2 FYEKMQ (reference sequence). Germline trimming cut 1 base from V and 3 bases from J; bases unmatched to any gene: 3. The CDR3 sequence: CASSLVPSGYEQYF. As DNA, the CDR3 is TGTGCCAGCAGCTTAGTTCCTAGCGGCTACGAGCAGTACTTC.

The chain uses TRBV4-2 and TRBJ2-1; 8 bases match TRBD2. CDR3 length: 17 residues. CDR1 is LGHNA and CDR2 is YNFKEQ in the germline V gene. V lost 2 bases and J lost 6; bases outside the gene matches: 12. The DNA for the CDR3 is TGTGCCAGCAGCCAACCCTCTGGTAGCGGGACTGTCAATGAGCAGTTCTTC. Translating it yields CASSQPSGSGTVNEQFF.

The chain links TRBV27 to TRBJ2-7, with D maybe TRBD2 (5 bases). The V end lost 3 bases, the J end lost 2 bases, and 14 bases lay between the germline ends. Germline values: CDR1 MNHEY, CDR2 SMNVEV (reference sequence). This CDR3 is built from 15 residues. The CDR3 protein is CASSFWSGSTYEQYF. CDR3 bases: TGTGCCAGCAGTTTCTGGTCGGGGAGCACCTACGAGCAGTACTTC.

The rearrangement uses TRBV30 and TRBJ1-1; 8 bases fit TRBD1. CDR3 size: 14 residues. V lost 5 bases to trimming and J lost 4 bases; unmatched junction nucleotides: 9. Germline V CDR1 and CDR2: GTSNPN, SVGIG (reference sequence). CDR3 nucleotide sequence: TGTGCCTGGCTTAGTGGCAGGGGGCTCACTGAAGCTTTCTTT. This codes for CAWLSGRGLTEAFF.

The rearrangement links TRBV27 to TRBJ2-7, with TRBD2 identical over 10 bases. The germline V gene has CDR1 MNHEY and CDR2 SMNVEV (reference sequence). The CDR3 totals 14 residues. J lost 2 bases, V lost 4 bases, and 2 bases had no gene match. CDR3 region: CASSWTSGPYEQYF. CDR3 bases: TGTGCCAGCAGTTGGACTAGCGGACCCTACGAGCAGTACTTC.